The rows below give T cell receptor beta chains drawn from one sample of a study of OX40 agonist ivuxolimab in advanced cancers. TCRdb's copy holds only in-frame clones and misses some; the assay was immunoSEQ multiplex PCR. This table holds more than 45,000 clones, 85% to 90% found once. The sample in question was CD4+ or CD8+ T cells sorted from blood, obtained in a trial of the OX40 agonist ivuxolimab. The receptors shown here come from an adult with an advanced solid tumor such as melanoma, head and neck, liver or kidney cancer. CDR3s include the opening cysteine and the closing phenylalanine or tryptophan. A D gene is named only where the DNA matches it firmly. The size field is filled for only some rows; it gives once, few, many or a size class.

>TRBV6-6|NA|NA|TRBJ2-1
CASSWDTDYNEQFF
TGTGCCAGCAGTTGGGACACGGACTACAATGAGCAGTTCTTC
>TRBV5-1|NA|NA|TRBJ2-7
CASSLGDRGFEQYF
TGCGCCAGCAGCCTCGGGGACCGGGGTTTCGAGCAGTACTTC
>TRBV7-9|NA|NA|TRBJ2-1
CASSSVGNEQFF
TGTGCCAGCAGCTCGGTCGGCAATGAGCAGTTCTTC
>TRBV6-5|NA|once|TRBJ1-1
CASSYSIGSGDTEAFF
TGTGCCAGCAGTTACTCGATCGGGTCAGGGGACACTGAAGCTTTCTTT
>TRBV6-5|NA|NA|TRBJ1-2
CASGQGNYGYTF
TGTGCCAGCGGGCAAGGGAACTATGGCTACACCTTC
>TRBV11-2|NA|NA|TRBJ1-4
CASSPYSGVADEKLFF
TGTGCCAGCAGCCCCTACTCGGGGGTGGCGGATGAAAAACTGTTTTTT
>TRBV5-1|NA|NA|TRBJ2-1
CASSPLPGTDYNEQFF
TGCGCCAGCAGCCCCCTCCCCGGTACAGACTACAATGAGCAGTTCTTC
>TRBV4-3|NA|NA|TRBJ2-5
CASSQAGFQTQYF
TGCGCCAGCAGCCAAGCAGGGTTCCAGACCCAGTACTTC
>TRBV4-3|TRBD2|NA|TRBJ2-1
CASSQDVAGGRDEQFF
TGCGCCAGCAGCCAAGACGTAGCGGGGGGGCGGGATGAGCAGTTCTTC
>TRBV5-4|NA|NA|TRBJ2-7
CASSILGPTYEQYF
TGTGCCAGCAGCATACTGGGGCCTACCTACGAGCAGTACTTC
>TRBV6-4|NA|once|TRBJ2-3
CASSGDQNTDTQYF
TGTGCCAGCAGCGGGGACCAAAACACAGATACGCAGTATTTT
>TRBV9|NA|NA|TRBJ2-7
CASSVLGPEQYF
TGTGCCAGCAGCGTGTTAGGACCCGAGCAGTACTTC
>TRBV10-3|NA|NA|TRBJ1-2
CAISESKMGAAYGYTF
TGTGCCATCAGTGAGTCGAAAATGGGGGCGGCCTATGGCTACACCTTC
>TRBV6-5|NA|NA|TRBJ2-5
CASSYSFTEQETQYF
TGTGCCAGCAGTTACTCGTTTACAGAACAAGAGACCCAGTACTTC
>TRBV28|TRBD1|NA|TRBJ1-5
CASTLTHPGGLLQPQHF
TGTGCCAGCACTCTGACCCATCCAGGGGGCCTTTTGCAGCCCCAGCATTTT
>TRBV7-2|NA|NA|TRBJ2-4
CASSLRPEKNIQYF
TGTGCCAGCAGCTTAAGGCCAGAAAAAAACATTCAGTACTTC